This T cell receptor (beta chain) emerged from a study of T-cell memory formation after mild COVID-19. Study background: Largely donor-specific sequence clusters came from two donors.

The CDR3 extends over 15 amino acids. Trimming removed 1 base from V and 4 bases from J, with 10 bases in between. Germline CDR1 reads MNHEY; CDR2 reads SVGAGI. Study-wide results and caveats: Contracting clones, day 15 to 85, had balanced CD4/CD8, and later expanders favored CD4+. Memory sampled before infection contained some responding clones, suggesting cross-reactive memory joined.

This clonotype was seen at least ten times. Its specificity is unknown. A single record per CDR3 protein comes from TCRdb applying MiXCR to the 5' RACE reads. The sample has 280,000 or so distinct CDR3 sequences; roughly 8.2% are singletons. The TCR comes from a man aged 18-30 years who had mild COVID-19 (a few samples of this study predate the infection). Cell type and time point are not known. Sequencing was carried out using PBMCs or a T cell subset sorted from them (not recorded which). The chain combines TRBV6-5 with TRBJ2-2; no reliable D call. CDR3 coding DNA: TGTGCCAGCAGTTACTACACGGATATCACCGGGGAGCTGTTTTTT. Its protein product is CASSYYTDITGELFF.